Below are 21 T cell receptor beta chains sequenced from a single sample in a study of shared clonotypes between healthy human individuals. Positively selected for CCR7, the CD45RO-negative cells used as naive CD8 cells excluded terminally differentiated effector memory CD45RA+ cells. Clones were sequenced by immunoSEQ multiplex PCR, and TCRdb holds only the in-frame ones, with some missing. The table includes about 700,000 clones, about 91% detected once. The material sequenced was naive CD8+ T cells sorted from blood. The receptors were gathered from a young man in good health.

The chain is built from TRBV5-1 and TRBJ2-7; TRBD2 matches at 10 bases. Germline-derived CDR1 and CDR2 are SGHRS and YFSETQ. This CDR3 has 15 amino acids. V was pared by 0 bases and J by 4 bases, with 4 bases of the junction left unmatched. CDR3 nucleotide sequence: TGCGCCAGCAGCTTGGGTGGTAGCGGGGGGTACGAGCAGTACTTC. Amino acids: CASSLGGSGGYEQYF.

The rearrangement joins TRBV7-9 to TRBJ2-5, with D possibly matching TRBD2 (5 bases). V was cut by 6 bases and J by 2 bases, with 16 bases left in between. This CDR3 is built from 15 residues. CDR1 and CDR2 (germline): SEHNR, FQNEAQ (reference sequence). The CDR3 spells CASRSLSDTQETQYF. The CDR3 coding sequence is TGTGCCAGCAGATCACTTAGCGATACACAAGAGACCCAGTACTTC. The entire variable domain, with the rest obtained from reference TRBV7-9 and TRBJ2-5, is as follows: DTGVSQNPRHKITKRGQNVTFRCDPISEHNRLYWYRQTLGQGPEFLTYFQNEAQLEKSRLLSDRFSAERPKGSFSTLEIQRTEQGDSAMYLCASRSLSDTQETQYFGPGTRLLVL.

V usage is TRBV27 and J usage is TRBJ2-1; weak D call: TRBD1 (8 bases). The CDR3 runs 15 residues. Germline-derived CDR1 and CDR2 are MNHEY and SMNVEV (reference sequence). Trimming removed 5 bases from V and 9 bases from J, with 20 bases in between. The CDR3 sequence: CASSVTQGGSGEQFF. CDR3 nucleotide sequence: TGTGCCAGCAGTGTCACACAGGGGGGGTCTGGTGAGCAGTTCTTC.

The chain combines TRBV14 with TRBJ1-1, with D perhaps matching TRBD1 (6 bases). Germline values: CDR1 SGHDN, CDR2 FVKESK. The CDR3 has 14 residues. V was trimmed by 7 bases and J by 2 bases, leaving 14 bases between them. The CDR3 protein is CASTATGLNTEAFF. CDR3 bases: TGTGCCAGCACCGCGACAGGTTTAAACACTGAAGCTTTCTTT.

V is TRBV5-4 and J is TRBJ2-3, with D perhaps matching TRBD2 (6 bases). The CDR3 has 13 amino acids. Germline lookup yields CDR1 SGHNT and CDR2 YYREEE (reference sequence). V was pared by 1 base and J by 6 bases, with 9 bases between. In DNA, the CDR3 is TGTGCCAGCAGCTTGACAGGAGGGGATACGCAGTATTTT. Translating gives CASSLTGGDTQYF.

This chain connects TRBV5-8 to TRBJ2-3, with D hard to call. Per germline, CDR1 SGHTS and CDR2 YDEGEE. This CDR3 is built from 14 residues. With 5 bases removed from V and 1 base from J, the gap between germline ends came to 11 bases. CDR3 loop: CASRAVWGTDTQYF. CDR3 nucleotides: TGTGCCAGCAGGGCCGTCTGGGGCACAGATACGCAGTATTTT.

The CDR3 protein is CASSLGGAGDHEQYF. CDR3 coding DNA: TGTGCCAGCAGCTTAGGCGGGGCAGGGGACCACGAGCAGTACTTC. The genes are TRBV13 and TRBJ2-7, with D tentatively TRBD1 (6 bases). The CDR3 is made up of 15 amino acids. Per the germline V gene, CDR1 is PRHDT and CDR2 is FYEKMQ (reference sequence). V dropped 0 bases and J dropped 5 bases, with 14 bases sitting between them.

The rearrangement uses TRBV15 and TRBJ1-1; 8 nucleotides agree with TRBD1. Germline CDR1 LNHNV, CDR2 YYDKDF (reference sequence). With V trimmed by 1 base and J by 3 bases, 10 bases remained unmatched. The CDR3 covers 17 residues. The CDR3 bases are TGTGCCACCAGCAGAGGCCCCCAGGGGGCGTACGACACTGAAGCTTTCTTT. Translated, it gives CATSRGPQGAYDTEAFF.

This sequence joins TRBV28 and TRBJ2-3, with TRBD2 matching over 10 bases. Germline V gene lookup returns CDR1 MDHEN and CDR2 SYDVKM. V was clipped by 4 bases and J by 5 bases; unmatched bases: 12. This CDR3 comprises 17 residues. The CDR3 reads CASSSTPGLAGEDTQYF. CDR3 nucleotides: TGTGCCAGCAGTTCTACCCCCGGGCTAGCGGGAGAAGATACGCAGTATTTT. The full variable domain, completed using reference TRBV28 and TRBJ2-3, is DVKVTQSSRYLVKRTGEKVFLECVQDMDHENMFWYRQDPGLGLRLIYFSYDVKMKEKGDIPEGYSVSREKKERFSLILESASTNQTSMYLCASSSTPGLAGEDTQYFGPGTRLTVL.

The rearrangement uses TRBV13 and TRBJ2-2; the D gene is possibly TRBD2 (6 bases). Germline V gene data show CDR1 as PRHDT and CDR2 as FYEKMQ (reference sequence). This CDR3 region has 16 residues. The V gene lost 5 bases and the J gene lost 7 bases, with 20 bases spanning the gap. The CDR3 nucleotides are TGTGCCAGCAGCGCCATTGGAGGGCCAAGGGGCGGGGAGCTGTTTTTT. Translating it yields CASSAIGGPRGGELFF.

For this clone: The sample holds other DNA sequences that translate to the same CDR3. The J gene is TRBJ2-3, the V gene TRBV9; no clear D gene. Germline assignment: CDR1 SGDLS and CDR2 YYNGEE. The CDR3 length is 14 residues. Trimming took off 2 bases at V and 3 bases at J, with 10 bases between the two ends. The CDR3 loop reads CASSVGGRTDTQYF. CDR3 nucleotides: TGTGCCAGCAGCGTTGGTGGAAGAACAGATACGCAGTATTTT.

The genes are TRBV29-1 and TRBJ2-1; tentative D call: TRBD2 (6 bases). CDR3 length equals 10 residues. Germline V CDR1 and CDR2: SQVTM, ANQGSEA. V lost 6 bases, J lost 9 bases, and 9 bases lay in between. The CDR3 sequence is CSVGRLEQFF. CDR3 nucleotide sequence: TGCAGCGTCGGGAGACTTGAGCAGTTCTTC.

The chain carries TRBV19 and TRBJ1-5; D ambiguous. The CDR3 loop spans 13 amino acids. Between the trimmed V and J ends, which lost 3 bases and 4 bases, there was a span of 7 bases. The germline CDR1 and CDR2 sequences are LNHDA and SQIVND (reference sequence). CDR3 in amino acids: CASSISGNQPQHF. In DNA form, the CDR3 reads TGTGCCAGTAGTATTAGTGGTAATCAGCCCCAGCATTTT.

Here the CDR3 reads CASSPPSGKQFF. CDR3 coding DNA: TGTGCCAGCAGCCCCCCCTCCGGAAAACAGTTCTTC. This chain joins TRBV7-2 and TRBJ2-1; D remains ambiguous. Germline assignment: CDR1 SGHTA and CDR2 FQGNSA. CDR3 size: 12 residues. V gave up 5 bases and J gave up 13 bases, with 15 bases separating them.

The rearrangement joins TRBV7-9 to TRBJ2-5; 7 bases line up with TRBD2. The CDR3 extends over 14 amino acids. Trimming took 5 bases from V and 5 from J; bases not matched to a gene: 8. Germline V lookup: CDR1 SEHNR, CDR2 FQNEAQ (reference sequence). DNA for the CDR3: TGTGCCAGCAGCACCGGACTAGTTAGCGAGACCCAGTACTTC. It encodes CASSTGLVSETQYF.

The V and J genes are TRBV27 and TRBJ2-5; weak D call: TRBD2 (5 bases). The CDR3 consists of 14 residues. V was pared by 3 bases and J by 5 bases, with 13 bases between. Germline loops: CDR1 MNHEY, CDR2 SMNVEV (reference sequence). The DNA of the CDR3 is TGTGCCAGCAGTTTGGGGAAGGGCGGGGAGACCCAGTACTTC. Translated, it gives CASSLGKGGETQYF.

The chain is built from TRBV27 and TRBJ2-7; D is unclear. The V gene's germline CDR1 is MNHEY and CDR2 SMNVEV (reference sequence). The CDR3 length is 13 residues. Trimming cost V 0 bases and J 3 bases, with 6 bases left between them. The CDR3: CASSLSANYEQYF. The DNA for the CDR3 is TGTGCCAGCAGTTTATCAGCGAACTACGAGCAGTACTTC.

V usage is TRBV29-1 and J usage is TRBJ1-1, with D possibly TRBD1 on 5 matching bases. V was clipped by 3 bases and J by 0 bases, with 17 bases between them. Germline CDR1 is SQVTM and CDR2 is ANQGSEA. The CDR3 covers 16 residues. CDR3: CSVDGWDGRMNTEAFF. CDR3 DNA sequence: TGCAGCGTTGACGGGTGGGACGGAAGAATGAACACTGAAGCTTTCTTT. Variable domain in full (rest from reference TRBV29-1 and TRBJ1-1): SAVISQKPSRDICQRGTSLTIQCQVDSQVTMMFWYRQQPGQSLTLIATANQGSEATYESGFVIDKFPISRPNLTFSTLTVSNMSPEDSSIYLCSVDGWDGRMNTEAFFGQGTRLTVV.

This clone has only a few counts. The chain has TRBV29-1 and TRBJ2-1; TRBD2 agrees at 8 bases. Germline-derived CDR1 and CDR2 are SQVTM and ANQGSEA. The V and J ends lost 3 bases and 0 bases, in that order; junction bases with no gene match: 4. The CDR3 has 15 residues. The CDR3 DNA is TGCAGCGTTGAGACTAGCGAGAGCTCCTACAATGAGCAGTTCTTC. Translation gives CSVETSESSYNEQFF.

The rearrangement joins TRBV9 to TRBJ1-5; D perhaps matches TRBD1 (6 bases). The V gene's germline CDR1 is SGDLS and CDR2 YYNGEE. V lost 4 bases, J lost 3 bases, and 14 bases lay in between. The CDR3 runs 15 residues. The chain's CDR3 is CASSPEDRPNQPQHF. CDR3 bases: TGTGCCAGCAGCCCGGAGGACAGACCCAATCAGCCCCAGCATTTT.

The V gene is TRBV7-9, the J gene TRBJ2-7; 7 bases match TRBD1. The CDR3 totals 17 residues. Losses at the gene ends were 1 base for V and 1 base for J; bases not matched to a gene: 10. Germline loops: CDR1 SEHNR, CDR2 FQNEAQ (reference sequence). DNA for the CDR3: TGTGCCAGCAGCTTAGGGGACAGTTTCCCCTCTTCCTACGAGCAGTACTTC. Amino acid sequence: CASSLGDSFPSSYEQYF.